What follows are 17 T cell receptor beta chains derived from one specimen sequenced in a study of T cell repertoires in cytomegalovirus infection. TCRdb re-called the reads through MiXCR, storing one row per CDR3 protein. The sample holds around 350,000 distinct CDR3 sequences, around 18% seen once. The specimen sequenced was PBMCs. The source is a human donor in good health (CMV status not recorded). Some clones in this sample may be carry-over from other donors' samples.

This clonotype has just a few counts. The V gene is TRBV27, the J gene TRBJ2-2; D is possibly TRBD2 (5 bases). The V gene's germline CDR1 is MNHEY and CDR2 SMNVEV (reference sequence). V lost 8 bases and J lost 0, with 13 bases in between. This CDR3 contains 15 residues. CDR3 sequence: CASGLSGSNTGELFF. The CDR3 DNA reads as TGTGCCAGCGGACTGAGCGGTTCGAACACCGGGGAGCTGTTTTTT.

This clonotype has ten or more counts. The CDR3 DNA reads as TGTGCCAGCAGTACCAAGCGGCCCCGAATCTACAATGAGCAGTTCTTC. This codes for CASSTKRPRIYNEQFF. The chain uses TRBV6-1 and TRBJ2-1; perhaps TRBD2 as D (5 bases). CDR1 is MNHNS and CDR2 is SASEGT in the germline V gene. This CDR3 has 16 residues. The germline V and J ends were trimmed by 5 bases and 3 bases, with 17 bases remaining between them.

This clonotype was seen a few times. The gene calls are TRBV24-1 and TRBJ2-5, with a possible D match to TRBD1 (6 bases). Germline-derived CDR1 and CDR2 are KGHDR and SFDVKD. Trimming left V 7 bases short and J 4 bases short, with 15 bases between. The CDR3 contains 14 residues. CDR3 sequence (DNA): TGTGCCACCAGGAGAGACAGGTCCGGAGAGACCCAGTACTTC. This sequence encodes CATRRDRSGETQYF.

This clonotype was picked up many times. At one boundary the junction diverges from the germline segment, which might be a read error. The chain is built from TRBV7-9 and TRBJ2-1, with TRBD2 identical over 8 bases. The V gene's germline CDR1 is SEHNR and CDR2 FQNEAQ (reference sequence). The CDR3 spans 12 residues. CDR3 sequence: CASSPTGTSMIF. The CDR3 region has the DNA TGTGCCAGCAGCCCAACAGGGACTAGTATGATCTTC. Drawing the rest from reference TRBV7-9 and TRBJ2-1, the complete variable domain is DTGVSQNPRHKITKRGQNVTFRCDPISEHNRLYWYRQTLGQGPEFLTYFQNEAQLEKSRLLSDRFSAERPKGSFSTLEIQRTEQGDSAMYLCASSPTGTSMIFGPGTRLTVL.

This clonotype has only a few counts. V and J are TRBV5-4 and TRBJ1-6; D is undetermined. Deletions cut 1 base from V and 7 bases from J, with 9 bases between. CDR1 is SGHNT, CDR2 YYREEE, per germline (reference sequence). The CDR3 length is 14 residues. The CDR3 here is CASSLTVYNSPLHF. DNA of the CDR3: TGTGCCAGCAGCTTGACGGTTTACAATTCACCCCTCCACTTT.

This clonotype was observed a handful of times. The chain combines TRBV5-1 with TRBJ1-1, with D unresolved. V was cut by 6 bases and J by 4 bases, with 16 bases left in between. Germline V gene sequence: CDR1 SGHRS, CDR2 YFSETQ. This CDR3 has 14 amino acids. The DNA of the CDR3 is TGCGCCAGCAAAGGTATTACCTCGGGCACTGAAGCTTTCTTT. Its protein product is CASKGITSGTEAFF.

This clonotype was seen at least ten times. The rearrangement links TRBV7-9 to TRBJ1-3, with a possible D match to TRBD1 (5 bases). The CDR3 length is 16 residues. From germline, CDR1 is SEHNR and CDR2 FQNEAQ (reference sequence). Trimming removed 5 bases at V and 2 bases at J, with 16 bases between. The DNA of the CDR3 is TGTGCCAGCAGCCCGGAAGGGGTTGGGGCTGGAAACACCATATATTTT. It yields the protein CASSPEGVGAGNTIYF.

In its sample, this clonotype was seen a few times. The chain carries TRBV19 and TRBJ1-2; TRBD1 is a possible D gene (5 bases). Germline-derived CDR1 and CDR2 are LNHDA and SQIVND (reference sequence). CDR3 length: 13 residues. Trimming cost V 5 bases and J 6 bases, with 13 bases left between them. CDR3 region: CASSVQGRDGYTF. The CDR3, as DNA: TGTGCCAGTAGTGTCCAGGGTAGGGATGGCTACACCTTC.

This clonotype was found many times. The CDR3 sequence is CASSLAGDGYSNQPQHF. The DNA for the CDR3 is TGTGCCAGCAGCTTAGCGGGGGACGGTTATAGCAATCAGCCCCAGCATTTT. The chain uses TRBV7-9 and TRBJ1-5; D is perhaps TRBD1 (5 bases). Trimming cost V 0 bases and J 0 bases, with 12 bases left between them. Germline V gene sequence: CDR1 SEHNR, CDR2 FQNEAQ (reference sequence). The CDR3 length is 17 residues.

The chain recombines TRBV7-2 with TRBJ2-3; 7 nucleotides match TRBD2. The CDR3 loop spans 15 amino acids. Germline CDR1 reads SGHTA; CDR2 reads FQGNSA. V gave up 5 bases and J gave up 0 bases; unmatched junction bases: 5. The CDR3 loop reads CASSQTSLSTDTQYF. The CDR3 DNA reads TGTGCCAGCAGCCAGACTAGCTTGAGCACAGATACGCAGTATTTT.

The chain couples TRBV11-3 to TRBJ2-7; D not certain. The CDR3 is 11 amino acids. From germline, CDR1 is SGHNT and CDR2 YENEEA. Trimming removed 3 bases from V and 7 bases from J, with 7 bases in between. CDR3 DNA: TGTGCCAGCAGCTTTCGAAAGGAGCAGTACTTC. It specifies CASSFRKEQYF.

This clonotype was picked up a small number of times. V is TRBV7-8 and J is TRBJ2-3; 8 positions match TRBD2. Germline-derived CDR1 and CDR2 are SGHVS and FQNEAQ. V lost 2 bases, J lost 1 base, and 5 bases stayed unmatched. The CDR3 is 16 amino acids. CDR3 in amino acids: CASSLIAGFGTDTQYF. The CDR3 nucleotides are TGTGCCAGCAGCTTAATAGCGGGGTTCGGCACAGATACGCAGTATTTT. The full variable domain, completed using reference TRBV7-8 and TRBJ2-3, is GAGVSQSPRYKVAKRGQDVALRCDPISGHVSLFWYQQALGQGPEFLTYFQNEAQLDKSGLPSDRFFAERPEGSVSTLKIQRTQQEDSAVYLCASSLIAGFGTDTQYFGPGTRLTVL.

V is TRBV6-2 or TRBV6-3 and J is TRBJ1-1; a weak D match, TRBD1 (5 bases). V lost 2 bases to trimming and J lost 1 base, with 11 bases between them. Germline V gene lookup returns CDR1 MNHEY and CDR2 SVGEGT. This CDR3 spans 15 amino acids. CDR3 sequence: CASSYTRQWNTEAFF. The CDR3 nucleotides are TGTGCCAGCAGTTACACCCGACAGTGGAACACTGAAGCTTTCTTT.

This clonotype has at least ten counts. The chain employs TRBV6-1 and TRBJ2-7, with 10 bases that match TRBD1. Germline V lookup: CDR1 MNHNS, CDR2 SASEGT. The CDR3 covers 15 residues. The junction had 3 bases not matched to a gene; V was cut back by 2 bases and J by 2 bases. CDR3 sequence reads: CASSEYGTGAYEQYF. The DNA of the CDR3 is TGTGCCAGCAGTGAATATGGGACAGGGGCCTACGAGCAGTACTTC.

This clonotype was seen only a few times. The rearrangement uses TRBV7-6 and TRBJ2-1; TRBD1 matches at 7 bases. The germline V gene has CDR1 SGHVS and CDR2 FNYEAQ. V lost 5 bases and J lost 4; bases outside the gene matches: 14. This CDR3 comprises 17 residues. The CDR3 nucleotides read TGTGCCAGCAGCCCCTCTTTGTTCAGGGGGAAATACAATGAGCAGTTCTTC. Its protein is CASSPSLFRGKYNEQFF.

V gene TRBV12-3 or TRBV12-4 combines with J gene TRBJ1-1; possibly TRBD1 for D (5 bases). The CDR3 sequence is 13 residues long. The ends were cut back, 11 bases at V and 0 bases at J, with 13 bases in the middle. The CDR3 is CAASREVNTEAFF. Here the CDR3 DNA reads TGTGCCGCCAGCAGGGAGGTGAACACTGAAGCTTTCTTT.

This clonotype was counted at least ten times. The rearrangement links TRBV6-2 or TRBV6-3 to TRBJ2-3; 10 bases map to TRBD2. J gave up 2 bases and V 6 bases, and 5 bases lay outside the gene matches. The CDR3 has 15 amino acids. CDR1 is MNHEY, CDR2 SVGEGT, per germline. Here the CDR3 reads CASRLAGGTTDTQYF. CDR3 coding DNA: TGTGCCAGCAGATTAGCGGGAGGAACCACAGATACGCAGTATTTT.